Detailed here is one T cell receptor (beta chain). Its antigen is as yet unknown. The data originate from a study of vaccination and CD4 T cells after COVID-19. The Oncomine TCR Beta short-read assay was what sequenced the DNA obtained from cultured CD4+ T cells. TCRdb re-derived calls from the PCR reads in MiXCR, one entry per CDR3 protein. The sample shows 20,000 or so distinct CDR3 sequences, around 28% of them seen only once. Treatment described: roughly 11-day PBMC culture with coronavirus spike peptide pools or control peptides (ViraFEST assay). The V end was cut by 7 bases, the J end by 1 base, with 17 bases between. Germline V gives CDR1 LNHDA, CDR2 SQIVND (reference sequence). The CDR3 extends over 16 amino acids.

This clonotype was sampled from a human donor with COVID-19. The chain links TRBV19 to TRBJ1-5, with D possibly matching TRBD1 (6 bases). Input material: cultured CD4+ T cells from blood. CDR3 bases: TGTGCCAGTAACTTATCACAGGGTCGGAGCAATCAGCCCCAGCATTTT. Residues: CASNLSQGRSNQPQHF.